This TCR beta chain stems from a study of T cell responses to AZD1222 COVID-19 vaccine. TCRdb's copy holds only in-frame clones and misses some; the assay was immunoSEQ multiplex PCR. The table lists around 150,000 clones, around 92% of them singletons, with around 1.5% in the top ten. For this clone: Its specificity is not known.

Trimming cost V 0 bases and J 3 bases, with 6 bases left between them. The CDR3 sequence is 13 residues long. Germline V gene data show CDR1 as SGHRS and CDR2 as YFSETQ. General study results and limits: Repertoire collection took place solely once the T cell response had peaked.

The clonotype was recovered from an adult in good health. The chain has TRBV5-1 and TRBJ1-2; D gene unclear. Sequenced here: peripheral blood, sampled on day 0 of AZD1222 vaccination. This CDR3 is CASSLGGDYGYTF. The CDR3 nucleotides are TGCGCCAGCAGCTTGGGGGGTGACTATGGCTACACCTTC.